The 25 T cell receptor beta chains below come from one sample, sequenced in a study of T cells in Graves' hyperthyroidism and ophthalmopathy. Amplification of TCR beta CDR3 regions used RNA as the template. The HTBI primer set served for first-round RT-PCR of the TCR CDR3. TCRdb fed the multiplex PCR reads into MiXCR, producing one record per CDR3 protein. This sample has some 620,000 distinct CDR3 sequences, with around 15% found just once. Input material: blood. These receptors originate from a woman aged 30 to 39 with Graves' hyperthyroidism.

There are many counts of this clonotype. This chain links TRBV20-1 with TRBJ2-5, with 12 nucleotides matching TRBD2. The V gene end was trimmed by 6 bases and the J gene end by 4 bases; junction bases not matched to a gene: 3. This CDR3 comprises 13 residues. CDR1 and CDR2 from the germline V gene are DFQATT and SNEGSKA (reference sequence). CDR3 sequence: CSATGLAGETQYF. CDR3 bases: TGCAGTGCAACGGGACTAGCGGGAGAGACCCAGTACTTC.

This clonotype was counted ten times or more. CDR3 loop: CASSLTGTRNSPLHF. DNA of the CDR3: TGTGCCAGCAGTCTTACCGGGACACGGAATTCACCCCTCCACTTT. The chain carries TRBV12-3 or TRBV12-4 and TRBJ1-6; weak D call: TRBD1 (6 bases). The V end lost 5 bases, the J end lost 7 bases, and 15 bases lay between the germline ends. The CDR3 has 15 residues.

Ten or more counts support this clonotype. The chain's CDR3 is CSIRIMNTEAFF. CDR3 sequence (DNA): TGCAGCATCAGGATCATGAACACTGAAGCTTTCTTT. J is TRBJ1-1 and V is TRBV29-1; D not certain. The CDR3 runs to 12 residues. The V gene lost 8 bases and the J gene lost 0 bases, with 10 bases spanning the gap. CDR1 is SQVTM, CDR2 ANQGSEA, per germline.

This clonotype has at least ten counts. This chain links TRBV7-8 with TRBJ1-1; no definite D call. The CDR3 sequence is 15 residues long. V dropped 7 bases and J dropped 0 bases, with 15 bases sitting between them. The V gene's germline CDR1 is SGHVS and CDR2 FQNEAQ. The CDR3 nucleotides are TGTGCCAGCACCAACCTCTACGGACTGAACACTGAAGCTTTCTTT. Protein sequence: CASTNLYGLNTEAFF.

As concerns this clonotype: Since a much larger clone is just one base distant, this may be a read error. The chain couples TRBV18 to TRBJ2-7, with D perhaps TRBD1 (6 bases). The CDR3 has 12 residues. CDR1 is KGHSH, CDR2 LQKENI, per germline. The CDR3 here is CASSKDSYGQYF. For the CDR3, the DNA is TGTGCCAGCTCGAAGGACAGCTACGGGCAGTACTTC.

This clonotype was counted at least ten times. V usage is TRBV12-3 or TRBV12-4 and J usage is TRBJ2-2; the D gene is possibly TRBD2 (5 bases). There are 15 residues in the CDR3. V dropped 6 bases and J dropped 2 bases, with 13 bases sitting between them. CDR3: CASRTGSPNTGELFF. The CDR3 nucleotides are TGTGCCAGCAGGACGGGAAGCCCCAACACCGGGGAGCTGTTTTTT.

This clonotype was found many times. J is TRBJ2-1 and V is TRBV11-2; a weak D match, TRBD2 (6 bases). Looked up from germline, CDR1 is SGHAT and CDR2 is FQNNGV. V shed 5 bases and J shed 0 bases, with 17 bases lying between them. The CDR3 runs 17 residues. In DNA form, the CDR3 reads TGTGCCAGCAGCCGTCTGGTGGGGGGAGTCTCCTACAATGAGCAGTTCTTC. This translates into CASSRLVGGVSYNEQFF.

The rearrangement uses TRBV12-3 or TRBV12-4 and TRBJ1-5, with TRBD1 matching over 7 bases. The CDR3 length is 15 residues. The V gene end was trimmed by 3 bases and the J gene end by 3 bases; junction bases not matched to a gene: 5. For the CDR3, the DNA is TGTGCCAGCAGTTTCATGACAGGGCCCAATCAGCCCCAGCATTTT. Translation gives CASSFMTGPNQPQHF.

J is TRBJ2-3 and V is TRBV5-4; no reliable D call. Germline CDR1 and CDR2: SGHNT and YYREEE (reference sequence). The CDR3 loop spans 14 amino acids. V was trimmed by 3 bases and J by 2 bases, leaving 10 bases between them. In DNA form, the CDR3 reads TGTGCCAGCAGCTCCGAACGTCCCACAGATACGCAGTATTTT. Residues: CASSSERPTDTQYF.

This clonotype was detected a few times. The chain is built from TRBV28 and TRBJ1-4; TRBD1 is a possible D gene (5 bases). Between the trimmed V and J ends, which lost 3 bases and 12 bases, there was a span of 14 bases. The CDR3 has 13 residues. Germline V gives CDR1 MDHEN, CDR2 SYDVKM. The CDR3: CASSFRRESELFF. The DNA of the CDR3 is TGTGCCAGCAGTTTCCGCAGGGAGTCAGAACTGTTTTTT.

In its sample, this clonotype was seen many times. The CDR3 protein is CASSPFGTFHSEQYF. The CDR3 DNA sequence: TGTGCCAGCAGTCCTTTTGGGACTTTTCATTCCGAGCAGTACTTC. This chain uses TRBV6-1 with TRBJ2-7; D may be TRBD2 (6 bases). Germline V lookup: CDR1 MNHNS, CDR2 SASEGT. V gave up 5 bases and J gave up 6 bases, with 20 bases separating them. The CDR3 length is 15 residues.

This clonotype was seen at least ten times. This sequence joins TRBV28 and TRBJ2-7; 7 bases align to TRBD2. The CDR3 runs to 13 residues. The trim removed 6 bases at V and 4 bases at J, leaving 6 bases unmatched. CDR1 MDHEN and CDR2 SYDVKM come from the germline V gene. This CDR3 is CASRAAGIYEQYF. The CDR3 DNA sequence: TGTGCCAGCAGGGCAGCGGGGATATACGAGCAGTACTTC.

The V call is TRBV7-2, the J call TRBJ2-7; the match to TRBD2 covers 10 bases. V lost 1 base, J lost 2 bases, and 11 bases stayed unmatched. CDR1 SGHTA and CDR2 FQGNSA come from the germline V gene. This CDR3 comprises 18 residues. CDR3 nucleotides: TGTGCCAGCAGCTTAGGGGCTAGCGGGAGTGGGCTCCCCTACGAGCAGTACTTC. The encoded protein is CASSLGASGSGLPYEQYF.

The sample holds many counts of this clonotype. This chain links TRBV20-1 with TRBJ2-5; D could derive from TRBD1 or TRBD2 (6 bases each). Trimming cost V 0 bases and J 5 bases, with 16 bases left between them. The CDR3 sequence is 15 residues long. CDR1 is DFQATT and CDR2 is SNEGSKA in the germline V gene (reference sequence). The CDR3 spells CSARDHRGSGETQYF. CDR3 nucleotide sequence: TGCAGTGCTAGAGATCATAGGGGGAGCGGGGAGACCCAGTACTTC.

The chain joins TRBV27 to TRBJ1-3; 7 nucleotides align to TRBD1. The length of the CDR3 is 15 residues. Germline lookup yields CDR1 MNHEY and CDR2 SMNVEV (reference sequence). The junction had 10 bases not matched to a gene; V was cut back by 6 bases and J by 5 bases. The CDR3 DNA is TGTGCCAGCAGCGATGGACAGGCCGGCCGAAACACCATATATTTT. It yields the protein CASSDGQAGRNTIYF.

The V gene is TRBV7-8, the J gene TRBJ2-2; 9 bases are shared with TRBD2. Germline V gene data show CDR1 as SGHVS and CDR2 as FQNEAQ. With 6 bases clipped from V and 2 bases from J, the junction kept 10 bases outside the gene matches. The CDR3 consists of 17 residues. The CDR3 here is CASSDPASGINTGELFF. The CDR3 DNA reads TGTGCCAGCAGTGACCCGGCTAGCGGGATAAACACCGGGGAGCTGTTTTTT. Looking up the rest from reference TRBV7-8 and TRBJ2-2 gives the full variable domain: GAGVSQSPRYKVAKRGQDVALRCDPISGHVSLFWYQQALGQGPEFLTYFQNEAQLDKSGLPSDRFFAERPEGSVSTLKIQRTQQEDSAVYLCASSDPASGINTGELFFGEGSRLTVL.

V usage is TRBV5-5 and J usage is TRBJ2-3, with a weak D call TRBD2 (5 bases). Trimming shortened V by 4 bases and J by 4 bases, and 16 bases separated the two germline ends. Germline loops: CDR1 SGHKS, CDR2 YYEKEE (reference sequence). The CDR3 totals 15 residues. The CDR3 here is CASSHRDDFADTQYF. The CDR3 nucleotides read TGTGCCAGCAGCCACCGGGATGATTTTGCAGATACGCAGTATTTT.

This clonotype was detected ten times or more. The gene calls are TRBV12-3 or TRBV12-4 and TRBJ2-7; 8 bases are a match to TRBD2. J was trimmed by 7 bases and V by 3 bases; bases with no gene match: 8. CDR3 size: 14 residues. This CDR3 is CASSFTGGPGEQYF. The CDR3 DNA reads TGTGCCAGCAGTTTCACGGGAGGGCCGGGTGAGCAGTACTTC.

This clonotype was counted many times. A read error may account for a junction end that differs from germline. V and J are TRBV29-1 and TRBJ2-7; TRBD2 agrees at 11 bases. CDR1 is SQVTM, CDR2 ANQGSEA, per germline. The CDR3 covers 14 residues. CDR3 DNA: TGCAGCGCTGAACCCACTAGCGGGAGTGTCGAGCAGTACTTC. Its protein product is CSAEPTSGSVEQYF.

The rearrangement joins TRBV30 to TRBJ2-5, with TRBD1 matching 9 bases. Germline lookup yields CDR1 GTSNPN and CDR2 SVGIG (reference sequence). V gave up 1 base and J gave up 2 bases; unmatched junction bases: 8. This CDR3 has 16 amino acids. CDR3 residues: CAWSDIGGQGQETQYF. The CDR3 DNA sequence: TGTGCCTGGAGTGACATAGGGGGACAGGGACAAGAGACCCAGTACTTC.

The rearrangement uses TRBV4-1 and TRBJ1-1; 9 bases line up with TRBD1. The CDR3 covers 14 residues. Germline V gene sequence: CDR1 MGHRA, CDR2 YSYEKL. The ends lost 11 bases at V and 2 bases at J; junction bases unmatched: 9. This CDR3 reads CACKRQGGNTEAFF. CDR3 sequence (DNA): TGCGCCTGCAAGCGACAGGGGGGAAACACTGAAGCTTTCTTT.

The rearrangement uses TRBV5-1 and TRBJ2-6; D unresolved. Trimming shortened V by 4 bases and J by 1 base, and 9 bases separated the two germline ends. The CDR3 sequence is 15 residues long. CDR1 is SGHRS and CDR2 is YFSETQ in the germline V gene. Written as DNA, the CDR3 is TGCGCCAGCAGCACGGCGACATCTGGGGCCAACGTCCTGACTTTC. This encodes CASSTATSGANVLTF.

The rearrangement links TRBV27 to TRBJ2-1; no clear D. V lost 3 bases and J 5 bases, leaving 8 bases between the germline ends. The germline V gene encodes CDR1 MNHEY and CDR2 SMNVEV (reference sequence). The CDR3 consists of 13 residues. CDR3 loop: CASSLKADNEQFF. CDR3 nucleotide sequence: TGTGCCAGCAGTTTGAAGGCGGACAATGAGCAGTTCTTC.

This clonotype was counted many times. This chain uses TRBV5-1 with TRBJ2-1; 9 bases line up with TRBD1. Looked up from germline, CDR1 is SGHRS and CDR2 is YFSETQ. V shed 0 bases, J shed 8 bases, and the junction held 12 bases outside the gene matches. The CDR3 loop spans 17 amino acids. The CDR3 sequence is CASSLGRGGQGSDEQFF. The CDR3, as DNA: TGCGCCAGCAGCTTGGGGCGTGGGGGACAGGGAAGTGATGAGCAGTTCTTC.

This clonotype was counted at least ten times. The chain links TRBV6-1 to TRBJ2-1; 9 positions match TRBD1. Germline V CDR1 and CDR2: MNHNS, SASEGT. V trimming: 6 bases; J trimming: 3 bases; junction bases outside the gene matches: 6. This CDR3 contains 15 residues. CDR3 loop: CASRPGTGNYNEQFF. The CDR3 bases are TGTGCCAGCAGACCCGGGACAGGGAACTACAATGAGCAGTTCTTC.